The 27 T cell receptor beta chains below all came from one sample that was sequenced in a study of PD-1 blockade in classical Hodgkin lymphoma (dated by TCRdb to between 2020 and 2021). Library prep was done by the immunoSEQ multiplex PCR assay. TCRdb's version of the immuneACCESS table is confined to in-frame rearrangements and falls short of the full clone set. An unresolved V gene accounts for under half of the shortfall where checked; the remainder is of unknown origin. Within this sample are approximately 60,000 clones, with 88% of them counted one time only. Under 15% of the sample is in the top ten clones. In light of the paper, this sample's time point label describes: cycle 1 day 1 (C1D1), immediately before nivolumab initiation. Every trial patient had relapsed after autologous stem cell transplantation, and cohorts A, B and C differed in prior brentuximab vedotin exposure. The material was peripheral blood mononuclear cells (PBMCs), obtained at baseline. The source of these receptors is a human donor with classical Hodgkin lymphoma.

The rearrangement links TRBV2 to TRBJ1-3, with TRBD1 matching 10 bases. V lost 6 bases to trimming and J lost 1 base; unmatched junction nucleotides: 6. CDR3 length equals 16 residues. The germline CDR1 and CDR2 sequences are SNHLY and FYNNEI. CDR3 residues: CASSFRQGASGNTIYF. The CDR3 bases are TGTGCCAGCAGCTTCAGACAGGGGGCGTCTGGAAACACCATATATTTT.

The chain employs TRBV4-2 and TRBJ2-7, with 11 positions matching TRBD1. CDR1 is LGHNA and CDR2 is YNFKEQ in the germline V gene. Germline trimming cut 4 bases from V and 4 bases from J; bases unmatched to any gene: 3. The CDR3 is made up of 14 amino acids. This chain's CDR3 is CASSRTGGRYEQYF. DNA of the CDR3: TGTGCCAGCAGCCGGACAGGGGGCAGGTACGAGCAGTACTTC.

This chain's CDR3 is CASRITAWGRAEAFF. CDR3 bases: TGTGCCAGTAGGATAACAGCCTGGGGAAGGGCTGAAGCTTTCTTT. V usage is TRBV19 and J usage is TRBJ1-1; no firm D call. Trimming cost V 6 bases and J 6 bases, with 20 bases left between them. Germline lookup yields CDR1 LNHDA and CDR2 SQIVND (reference sequence). The CDR3 runs 15 residues.

The rearrangement uses TRBV14 and TRBJ1-2, with D maybe TRBD1 (6 bases). Germline CDR1 is SGHDN and CDR2 is FVKESK. Trimming removed 0 bases from V and 4 bases from J, with 6 bases in between. The CDR3 covers 13 residues. In DNA, the CDR3 is TGTGCCAGCAGCCAAGAACAGGGCTATGGCTACACCTTC. This sequence encodes CASSQEQGYGYTF. The full variable domain, completed using reference TRBV14 and TRBJ1-2, is EAGVTQFPSHSVIEKGQTVTLRCDPISGHDNLYWYRRVMGKEIKFLLHFVKESKQDESGMPNNRFLAERTGGTYSTLKVQPAELEDSGVYFCASSQEQGYGYTFGSGTRLTVV.

This sequence joins TRBV11-1 and TRBJ2-2; D is undetermined. Germline CDR1 and CDR2: SGHAT and FQDESV (reference sequence). The CDR3 is 14 residues long. V was pared by 4 bases and J by 4 bases, with 10 bases between. In DNA, the CDR3 is TGTGCCAGCAGCTCGGCGGCTACCACCGGGGAGCTGTTTTTT. As protein: CASSSAATTGELFF.

The chain joins TRBV9 to TRBJ1-6; D is unclear. The V end was cut by 1 base, the J end by 6 bases, with 11 bases between. Germline V lookup: CDR1 SGDLS, CDR2 YYNGEE. The CDR3 extends over 15 amino acids. This CDR3 is CASSVSGLGNSPLHF. The CDR3 DNA is TGTGCCAGCAGCGTATCTGGACTGGGTAATTCACCCCTCCACTTT.

This clone was picked up one time. The J gene is TRBJ2-3, the V gene TRBV11-2, with D uncertain. Germline-derived CDR1 and CDR2 are SGHAT and FQNNGV. V shed 2 bases and J shed 2 bases, with 11 bases lying between them. This CDR3 has 15 residues. CDR3 nucleotide sequence: TGTGCCAGCAGCTTACGGGCAGGCAACACAGATACGCAGTATTTT. It translates to CASSLRAGNTDTQYF.

In its sample, this clone was seen a few times. The chain combines TRBV10-3 with TRBJ1-6; D ambiguous. The germline V gene has CDR1 ENHRY and CDR2 SYGVKD. The CDR3 covers 15 residues. V lost 1 base and J lost 6, with 10 bases in between. The CDR3 here is CAISEYGSANSPLHF. The CDR3 DNA is TGTGCCATCAGTGAGTATGGGTCCGCTAATTCACCCCTCCACTTT.

DNA for the CDR3: TGTGCCAGCAGTTACAGGACAGACGGCGGGACTGAAGCTTTCTTT. Protein product: CASSYRTDGGTEAFF. This chain connects TRBV6-6 to TRBJ1-1, with a weak D call TRBD1 (6 bases). The V end was cut by 2 bases, the J end by 5 bases, with 15 bases between. In germline, CDR1 is MNHNY, CDR2 SVGAGI (reference sequence). The CDR3 has 15 amino acids.

This clone was observed a single time. In DNA form, the CDR3 reads TGTGCCAGCAGCCAGGGCAGGGGAAAGGGCGCCAAAAACATTCAGTACTTC. It translates to CASSQGRGKGAKNIQYF. The chain is built from TRBV7-8 and TRBJ2-4; D may be TRBD1 (6 bases). Germline-derived CDR1 and CDR2 are SGHVS and FQNEAQ. CDR3 length equals 17 residues. The V end was cut by 5 bases, the J end by 1 base, with 18 bases between. The full variable domain, in which reference TRBV7-8 and TRBJ2-4 provide the parts outside the CDR3, is GAGVSQSPRYKVAKRGQDVALRCDPISGHVSLFWYQQALGQGPEFLTYFQNEAQLDKSGLPSDRFFAERPEGSVSTLKIQRTQQEDSAVYLCASSQGRGKGAKNIQYFGAGTRLSVL.

J is TRBJ2-4 and V is TRBV19, with 7 bases lining up with TRBD2. The CDR3 totals 16 residues. Per germline, CDR1 LNHDA and CDR2 SQIVND (reference sequence). V gave up 7 bases and J gave up 9 bases; unmatched junction bases: 18. For the CDR3, the DNA is TGTGCCAGTACCAATACGGGGGGAGGGGCCCCAAGCATTCAGTACTTC. Translating it yields CASTNTGGGAPSIQYF.

This sequence joins TRBV10-2 and TRBJ1-1, with D maybe TRBD1 (6 bases). Germline V gives CDR1 WSHSY, CDR2 SAAADI. V gave up 3 bases and J gave up 10 bases, with 12 bases separating them. The CDR3 has 12 residues. The CDR3 spells CASSDTGWVAFF. Written as DNA, the CDR3 is TGCGCCAGCAGTGATACAGGGTGGGTAGCTTTCTTT.

The chain is built from TRBV2 and TRBJ2-1; TRBD2 agrees at 8 bases. The CDR3 totals 21 residues. V was clipped by 10 bases and J by 3 bases; unmatched bases: 29. Looked up from germline, CDR1 is SNHLY and CDR2 is FYNNEI. In nucleotides, the CDR3 is TGTGCCACCGACGGGTATCAGGGTCTTCAATCGTTTGCGGGGGGCTACAATGAGCAGTTCTTC. Amino acids: CATDGYQGLQSFAGGYNEQFF.

This chain links TRBV7-7 with TRBJ2-3; D call uncertain. Trimming cost V 1 base and J 3 bases, with 8 bases left between them. The germline CDR1 and CDR2 sequences are SSHAT and FNYEAQ (reference sequence). The CDR3 consists of 14 residues. This chain's CDR3 is CASSLGPTTDTQYF. The CDR3 DNA reads as TGTGCCAGCAGCTTAGGCCCAACTACAGATACGCAGTATTTT.

This chain joins TRBV7-8 and TRBJ1-2; D gene uncertain. V lost 5 bases and J 1 base, leaving 11 bases between the germline ends. Germline-derived CDR1 and CDR2 are SGHVS and FQNEAQ. The CDR3 extends over 14 amino acids. The CDR3 DNA reads TGTGCCAGCAGCCTAGGCTTACGTAACTATGGCTACACCTTC. This gives the protein CASSLGLRNYGYTF.

The chain combines TRBV18 with TRBJ2-7; 10 nucleotides line up with TRBD2. The CDR3 has 14 residues. Germline V CDR1 and CDR2: KGHSH, LQKENI. V lost 2 bases, J lost 3 bases, and 1 base stayed unmatched. This chain's CDR3 is CASSPSSGSYEQYF. The CDR3 DNA sequence: TGTGCCAGCTCACCATCTAGCGGGAGCTACGAGCAGTACTTC.

The chain employs TRBV18 and TRBJ1-4, with D possibly being TRBD1 (6 bases). V was shortened by 1 base and J by 3 bases, with 12 bases between the two germline ends. Looked up from germline, CDR1 is KGHSH and CDR2 is LQKENI. The CDR3 is 16 residues long. CDR3 nucleotides: TGTGCCAGCTCACCACTCTCGAGGGGGGCTAATGAAAAACTGTTTTTT. This codes for CASSPLSRGANEKLFF.

This clone has a single count. This rearrangement joins TRBV6-5 to TRBJ1-3; the D is unclear. V gave up 7 bases and J gave up 4 bases, with 11 bases separating them. Looked up from germline, CDR1 is MNHEY and CDR2 is SVGAGI. This CDR3 has 13 amino acids. CDR3 residues: CASKAGGGNTIYF. In DNA form, the CDR3 reads TGTGCCAGCAAGGCAGGAGGAGGAAACACCATATATTTT.

This clone is a singleton in its sample. The chain has TRBV5-1 and TRBJ1-3; D not certain. Looked up from germline, CDR1 is SGHRS and CDR2 is YFSETQ. The V end lost 0 bases, the J end lost 4 bases, and 14 bases lay between the germline ends. The CDR3 is 16 residues long. CDR3 in DNA: TGCGCCAGCAGCTTGGCCGGTGTGGTAAGAGGAAACACCATATATTTT. Translation gives CASSLAGVVRGNTIYF.

The chain carries TRBV9 and TRBJ1-2, with a tentative D call TRBD1 (5 bases). V gave up 3 bases and J gave up 5 bases, with 17 bases separating them. Germline V gene data show CDR1 as SGDLS and CDR2 as YYNGEE. The CDR3 length is 15 residues. This CDR3 is CASSAPGPHAYGYTF. DNA of the CDR3: TGTGCCAGCAGCGCCCCGGGACCCCACGCATATGGCTACACCTTC.

This clone was seen a single time. J is TRBJ2-1 and V is TRBV10-1; 12 bases fit TRBD2. V lost 0 bases to trimming and J lost 7 bases; unmatched junction nucleotides: 4. Germline assignment: CDR1 WNHNN and CDR2 SYGVQD (reference sequence). The CDR3 is made up of 16 amino acids. DNA for the CDR3: TGCGCCAGCAGTGAGTCGATACTAGCGGGGGGTAATGAGCAGTTCTTC. Translation gives CASSESILAGGNEQFF.

In this sample, this clone turned up once. This chain links TRBV6-6 with TRBJ1-1, with 8 bases fitting TRBD1. Per the germline V gene, CDR1 is MNHNY and CDR2 is SVGAGI (reference sequence). The ends lost 7 bases at V and 1 base at J; junction bases unmatched: 2. The CDR3 extends over 13 amino acids. The CDR3 loop reads CASIDRGNTEAFF. CDR3 DNA: TGTGCCAGCATTGACAGGGGGAACACTGAAGCTTTCTTT.

The chain carries TRBV11-2 and TRBJ2-7, with 7 bases that match TRBD2. With V trimmed by 3 bases and J by 7 bases, 15 bases remained unmatched. Germline V gives CDR1 SGHAT, CDR2 FQNNGV. The CDR3 is 16 residues long. The CDR3 protein is CASSFWFRGESGEQYF. In nucleotides, the CDR3 is TGTGCCAGCAGCTTTTGGTTTCGGGGGGAATCGGGGGAGCAGTACTTC.

This clone was observed a few times. The chain is built from TRBV4-2 and TRBJ1-2; no firm D call. This CDR3 is built from 16 residues. Germline V lookup: CDR1 LGHNA, CDR2 YNFKEQ. Trimming shortened V by 0 bases and J by 2 bases, and 13 bases separated the two germline ends. DNA for the CDR3: TGTGCCAGCAGCCAAGATACAGTTAGTTTGAACTATGGCTACACCTTC. Its translation is CASSQDTVSLNYGYTF.

The gene calls are TRBV11-3 and TRBJ2-7; tentatively, D is TRBD2 (7 bases). This CDR3 spans 14 amino acids. The germline CDR1 and CDR2 sequences are SGHNT and YENEEA. V was cut by 4 bases and J by 7 bases, with 17 bases left in between. CDR3: CASSSRGEGKEQYF. The CDR3, as DNA: TGTGCCAGCAGCTCGAGGGGGGAGGGAAAAGAGCAGTACTTC.

This chain joins TRBV4-2 and TRBJ1-1; tentative D call: TRBD1 (5 bases). V was clipped by 4 bases and J by 6 bases, with 18 bases between them. The germline V gene has CDR1 LGHNA and CDR2 YNFKEQ. This CDR3 has 15 amino acids. For the CDR3, the DNA is TGTGCCAGCAGCCTCAATAACGCCTGGGACCCTGAAGCTTTCTTT. Encoded protein: CASSLNNAWDPEAFF.

DNA of the CDR3: TGTGCCAGCAGTGAATATATTGGCACAGATACGCAGTATTTT. It yields the protein CASSEYIGTDTQYF. The V gene is TRBV6-1, the J gene TRBJ2-3; D uncertain. V gave up 2 bases and J gave up 1 base, with 7 bases separating them. The CDR3 sequence is 14 residues long. Germline CDR1 reads MNHNS; CDR2 reads SASEGT.